This TCR beta chain was found in a study of monozygotic twins with inflammatory bowel disease. The quantity of total RNA per TCR library was roughly 3,700 ng. For each CDR3 protein, TCRdb gives one entry from its re-call of the 5' RACE reads, without DNA. The ten most abundant clones cover 2.4% of a sample with around 380,000 distinct CDR3 sequences. Germline V lookup: CDR1 WSHSY, CDR2 SAAADI. This CDR3 has 11 residues. Material: blood. This TCR was recovered from a human donor with ulcerative colitis or Crohn's disease, or a healthy co-twin of an affected twin (not recorded which). The chain is built from TRBV10-2 and TRBJ2-3; the D call from TCRdb, TRBD2, cannot be confirmed without DNA. The CDR3 loop reads CASGSSGGKYF.